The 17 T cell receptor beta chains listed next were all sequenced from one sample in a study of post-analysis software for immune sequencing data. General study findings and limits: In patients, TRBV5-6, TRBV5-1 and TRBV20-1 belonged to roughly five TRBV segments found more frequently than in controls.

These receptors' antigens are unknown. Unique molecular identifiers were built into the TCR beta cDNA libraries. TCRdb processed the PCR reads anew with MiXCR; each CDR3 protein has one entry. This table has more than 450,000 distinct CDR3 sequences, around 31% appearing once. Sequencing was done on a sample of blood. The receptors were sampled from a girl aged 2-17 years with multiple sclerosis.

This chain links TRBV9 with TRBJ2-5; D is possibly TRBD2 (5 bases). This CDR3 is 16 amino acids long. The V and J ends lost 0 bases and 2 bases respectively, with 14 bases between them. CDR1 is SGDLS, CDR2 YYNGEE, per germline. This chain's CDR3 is CASSVGGLYDQETQYF. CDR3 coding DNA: TGTGCCAGCAGCGTAGGAGGACTTTACGATCAAGAGACCCAGTACTTC. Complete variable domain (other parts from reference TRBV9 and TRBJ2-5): DSGVTQTPKHLITATGQRVTLRCSPRSGDLSVYWYQQSLDQGLQFLIQYYNGEERAKGNILERFSAQQFPDLHSELNLSSLELGDSALYFCASSVGGLYDQETQYFGPGTRLLVL.

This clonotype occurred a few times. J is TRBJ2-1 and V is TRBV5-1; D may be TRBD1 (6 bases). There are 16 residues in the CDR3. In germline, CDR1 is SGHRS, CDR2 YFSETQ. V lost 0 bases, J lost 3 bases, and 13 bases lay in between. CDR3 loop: CASSLAQAGDYNEQFF. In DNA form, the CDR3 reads TGCGCCAGCAGCTTGGCCCAGGCAGGGGACTACAATGAGCAGTTCTTC.

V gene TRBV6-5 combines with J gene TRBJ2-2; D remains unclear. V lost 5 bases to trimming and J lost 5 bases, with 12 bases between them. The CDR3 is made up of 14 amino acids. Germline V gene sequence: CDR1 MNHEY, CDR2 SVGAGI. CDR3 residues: CASSRTVFTGELFF. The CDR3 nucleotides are TGTGCCAGCAGTCGGACCGTATTTACCGGGGAGCTGTTTTTT.

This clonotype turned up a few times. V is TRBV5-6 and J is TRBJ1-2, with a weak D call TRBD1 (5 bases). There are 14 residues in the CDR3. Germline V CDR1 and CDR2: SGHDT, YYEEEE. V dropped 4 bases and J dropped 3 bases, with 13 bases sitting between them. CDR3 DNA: TGTGCCAGCAGCCGAAGCAGGGATGACTATGGCTACACCTTC. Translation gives CASSRSRDDYGYTF. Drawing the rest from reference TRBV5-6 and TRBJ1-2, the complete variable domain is DAGVTQSPTHLIKTRGQQVTLRCSPKSGHDTVSWYQQALGQGPQFIFQYYEEEERQRGNFPDRFSGHQFPNYSSELNVNALLLGDSALYLCASSRSRDDYGYTFGSGTRLTVV.

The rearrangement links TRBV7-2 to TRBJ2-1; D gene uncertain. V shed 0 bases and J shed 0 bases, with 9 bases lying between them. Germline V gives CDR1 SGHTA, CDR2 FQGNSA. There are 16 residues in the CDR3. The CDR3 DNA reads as TGTGCCAGCAGCTTAGCGTCGGAAAGCTCCTACAATGAGCAGTTCTTC. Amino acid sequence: CASSLASESSYNEQFF.

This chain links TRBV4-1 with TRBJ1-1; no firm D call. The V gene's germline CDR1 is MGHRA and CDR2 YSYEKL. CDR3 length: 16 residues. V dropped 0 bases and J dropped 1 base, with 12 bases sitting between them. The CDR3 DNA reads TGCGCCAGCAGCCAAGATTTGTGGCAGGCGAACACTGAAGCTTTCTTT. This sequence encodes CASSQDLWQANTEAFF.

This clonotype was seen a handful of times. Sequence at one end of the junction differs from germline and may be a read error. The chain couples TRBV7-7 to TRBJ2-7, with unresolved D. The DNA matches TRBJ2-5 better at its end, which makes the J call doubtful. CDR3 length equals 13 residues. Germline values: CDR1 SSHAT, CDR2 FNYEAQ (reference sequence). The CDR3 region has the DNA TGTGCTAGCAGCTCCCGACCGCTGGGGACCCAGTACTTC. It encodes CASSSRPLGTQYF.

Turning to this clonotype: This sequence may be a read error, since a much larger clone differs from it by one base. CDR3 in amino acids: CSAREVRVRCYGYTF. DNA of the CDR3: TGCAGTGCTAGAGAGGTCCGCGTGAGGTGCTATGGCTACACCTTC. The V and J genes are TRBV20-1 and TRBJ1-2; D is unresolved. The germline gives CDR1 DFQATT, CDR2 SNEGSKA (reference sequence). V was cut by 0 bases and J by 4 bases, with 15 bases left in between. The CDR3 is made up of 15 amino acids.

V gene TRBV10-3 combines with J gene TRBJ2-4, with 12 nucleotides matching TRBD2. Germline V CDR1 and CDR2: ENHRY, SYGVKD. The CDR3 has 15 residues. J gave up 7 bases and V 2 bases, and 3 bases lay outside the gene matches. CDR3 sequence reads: CAISEPGTSGNIQYF. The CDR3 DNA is TGTGCCATCAGTGAGCCAGGGACTAGCGGGAACATTCAGTACTTC.

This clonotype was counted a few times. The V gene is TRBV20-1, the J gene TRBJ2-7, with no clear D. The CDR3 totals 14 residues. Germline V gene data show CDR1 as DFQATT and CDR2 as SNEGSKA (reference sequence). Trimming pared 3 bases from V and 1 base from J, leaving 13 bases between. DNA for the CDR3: TGCAGTGCTAGCTTGGCGGTCACTTCCTACGAGCAGTACTTC. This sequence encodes CSASLAVTSYEQYF.

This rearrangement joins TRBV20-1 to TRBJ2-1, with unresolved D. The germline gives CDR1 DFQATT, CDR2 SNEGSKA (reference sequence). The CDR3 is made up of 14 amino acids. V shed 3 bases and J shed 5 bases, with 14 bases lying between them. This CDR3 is CSASFTWAHNEQFF. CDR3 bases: TGCAGTGCTAGCTTCACTTGGGCGCACAATGAGCAGTTCTTC.

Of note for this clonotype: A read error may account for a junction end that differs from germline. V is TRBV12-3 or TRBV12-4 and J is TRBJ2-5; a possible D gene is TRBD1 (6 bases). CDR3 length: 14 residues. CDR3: CTSSIQGLQETQYF. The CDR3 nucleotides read TGTACCAGCAGTATACAGGGCCTCCAGGAGACCCAGTACTTC.

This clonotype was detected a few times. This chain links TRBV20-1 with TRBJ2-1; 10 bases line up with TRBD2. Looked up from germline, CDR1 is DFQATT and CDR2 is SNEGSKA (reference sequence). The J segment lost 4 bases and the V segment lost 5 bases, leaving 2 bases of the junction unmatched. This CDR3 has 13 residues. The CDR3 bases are TGCAGTGCTCAGCGGGGGGGATACAATGAGCAGTTCTTC. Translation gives CSAQRGGYNEQFF.

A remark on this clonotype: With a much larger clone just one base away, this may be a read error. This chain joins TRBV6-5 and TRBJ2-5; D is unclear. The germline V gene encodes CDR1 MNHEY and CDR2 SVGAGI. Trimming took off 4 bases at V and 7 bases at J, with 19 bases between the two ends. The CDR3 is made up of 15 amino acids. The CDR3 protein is CASSSSWTPIGTQYF. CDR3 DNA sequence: TGTGCCAGCAGTTCCTCATGGACCCCCATCGGGACCCAGTACTTC.

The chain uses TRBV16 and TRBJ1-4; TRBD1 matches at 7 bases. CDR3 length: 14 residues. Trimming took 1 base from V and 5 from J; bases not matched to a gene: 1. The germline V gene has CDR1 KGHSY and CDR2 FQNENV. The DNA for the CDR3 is TGTGCCAGCAGCCAATTACAGGGGAATGAAAAACTGTTTTTT. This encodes CASSQLQGNEKLFF. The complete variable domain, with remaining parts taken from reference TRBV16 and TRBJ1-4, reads GEEVAQTPKHLVRGEGQKAKLYCAPIKGHSYVFWYQQVLKNEFKFLISFQNENVFDETGMPKERFSAKCLPNSPCSLEIQATKLEDSAVYFCASSQLQGNEKLFFGSGTQLSVL.

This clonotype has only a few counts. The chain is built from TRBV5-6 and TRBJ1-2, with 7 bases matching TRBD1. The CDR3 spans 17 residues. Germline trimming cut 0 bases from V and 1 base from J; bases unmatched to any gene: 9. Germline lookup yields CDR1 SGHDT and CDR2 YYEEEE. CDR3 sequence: CASSLATQDRRNYGYTF. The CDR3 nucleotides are TGTGCCAGCAGCTTGGCCACACAGGACAGGCGTAACTATGGCTACACCTTC.

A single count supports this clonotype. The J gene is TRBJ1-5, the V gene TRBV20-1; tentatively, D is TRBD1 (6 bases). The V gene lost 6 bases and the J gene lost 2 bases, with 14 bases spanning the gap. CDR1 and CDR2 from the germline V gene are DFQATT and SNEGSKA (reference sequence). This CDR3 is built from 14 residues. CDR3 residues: CSATNRDGNQPQHF. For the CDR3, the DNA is TGCAGTGCAACCAACAGGGACGGCAATCAGCCCCAGCATTTT.